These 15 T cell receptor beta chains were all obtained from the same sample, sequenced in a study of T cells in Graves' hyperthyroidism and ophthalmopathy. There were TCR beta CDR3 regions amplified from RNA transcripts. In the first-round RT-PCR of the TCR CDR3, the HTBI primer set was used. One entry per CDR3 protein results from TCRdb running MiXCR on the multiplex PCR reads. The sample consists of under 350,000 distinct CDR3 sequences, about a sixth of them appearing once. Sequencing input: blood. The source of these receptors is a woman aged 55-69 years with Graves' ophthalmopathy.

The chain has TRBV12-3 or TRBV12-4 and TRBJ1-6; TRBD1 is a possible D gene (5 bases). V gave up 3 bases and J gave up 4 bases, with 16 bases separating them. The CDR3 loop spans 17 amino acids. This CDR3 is CASSLDFVSGYNSPLHF. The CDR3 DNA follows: TGTGCCAGCAGTTTGGATTTTGTGTCAGGGTATAATTCACCCCTCCACTTT.

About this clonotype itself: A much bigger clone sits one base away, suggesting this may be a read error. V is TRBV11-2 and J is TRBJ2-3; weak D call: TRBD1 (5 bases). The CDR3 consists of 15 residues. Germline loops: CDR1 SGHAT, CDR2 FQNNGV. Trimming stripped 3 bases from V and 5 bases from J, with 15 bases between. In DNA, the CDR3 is TGTGCCAGCAGCTTCTCAGGGTCCCTCGAAGATACGCAGTATTTT. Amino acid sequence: CASSFSGSLEDTQYF.

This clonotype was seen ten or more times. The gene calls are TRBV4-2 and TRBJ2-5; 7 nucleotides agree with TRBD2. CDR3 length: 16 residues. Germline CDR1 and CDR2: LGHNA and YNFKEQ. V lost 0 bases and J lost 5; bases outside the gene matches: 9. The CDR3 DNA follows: TGTGCCAGCAGCCAAGATTTCGGACTAGATCGGGAGACCCAGTACTTC. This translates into CASSQDFGLDRETQYF.

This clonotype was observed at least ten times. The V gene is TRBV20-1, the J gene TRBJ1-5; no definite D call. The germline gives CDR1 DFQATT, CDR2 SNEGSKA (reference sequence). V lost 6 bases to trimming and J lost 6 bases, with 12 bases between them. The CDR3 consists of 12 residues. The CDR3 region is CSAGSSSQPQHF. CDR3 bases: TGCAGTGCCGGATCGAGTAGTCAGCCCCAGCATTTT.

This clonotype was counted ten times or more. CDR3 loop: CASSASGGVTTGELFF. CDR3 coding DNA: TGTGCCAGCAGCGCTAGCGGGGGGGTTACCACCGGGGAGCTGTTTTTT. This chain joins TRBV9 and TRBJ2-2; 12 nucleotides match TRBD2. The germline CDR1 and CDR2 sequences are SGDLS and YYNGEE. Trimming removed 3 bases from V and 4 bases from J; junction bases left unmatched: 4. The CDR3 extends over 16 amino acids.

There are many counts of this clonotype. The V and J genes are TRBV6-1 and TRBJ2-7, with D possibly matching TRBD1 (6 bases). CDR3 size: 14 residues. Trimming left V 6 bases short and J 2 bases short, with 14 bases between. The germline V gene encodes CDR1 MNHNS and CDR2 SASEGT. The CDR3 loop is CASRSPGQPYEQYF. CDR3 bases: TGTGCCAGCAGATCACCGGGACAACCCTACGAGCAGTACTTC.

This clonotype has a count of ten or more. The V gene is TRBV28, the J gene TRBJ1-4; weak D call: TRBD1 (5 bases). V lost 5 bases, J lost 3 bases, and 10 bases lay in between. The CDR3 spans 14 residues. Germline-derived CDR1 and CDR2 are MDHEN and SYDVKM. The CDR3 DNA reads TGTGCCAGCAGTCACCGGGACGCTAATGAAAAACTGTTTTTT. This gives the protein CASSHRDANEKLFF.

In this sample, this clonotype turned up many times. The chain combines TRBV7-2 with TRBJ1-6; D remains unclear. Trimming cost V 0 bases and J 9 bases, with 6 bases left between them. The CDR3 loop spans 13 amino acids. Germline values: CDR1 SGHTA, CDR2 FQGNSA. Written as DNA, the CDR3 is TGTGCCAGCAGCTTAGCGCACGGTTCACCCCTCCACTTT. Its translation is CASSLAHGSPLHF. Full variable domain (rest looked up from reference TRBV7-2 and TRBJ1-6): GAGVSQSPSNKVTEKGKDVELRCDPISGHTALYWYRQSLGQGLEFLIYFQGNSAPDKSGLPSDRFSAERTGGSVSTLTIQRTQQEDSAVYLCASSLAHGSPLHFGNGTRLTVT.

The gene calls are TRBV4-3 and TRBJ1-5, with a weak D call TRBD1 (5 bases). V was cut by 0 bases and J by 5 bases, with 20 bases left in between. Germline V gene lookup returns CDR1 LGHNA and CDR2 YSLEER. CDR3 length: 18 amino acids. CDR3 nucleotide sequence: TGCGCCAGCAGCCAAGATCTAACAGGTAGCTATTCTTATCAGCCCCAGCATTTT. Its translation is CASSQDLTGSYSYQPQHF.

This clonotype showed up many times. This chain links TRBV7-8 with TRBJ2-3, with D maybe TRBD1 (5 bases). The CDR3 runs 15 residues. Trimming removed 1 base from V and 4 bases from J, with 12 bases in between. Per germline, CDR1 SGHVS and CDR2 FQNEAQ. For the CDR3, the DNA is TGTGCCAGCAGCTTAGTTCAGGGTTCGGCAGATACGCAGTATTTT. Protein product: CASSLVQGSADTQYF.

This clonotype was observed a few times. The CDR3 DNA reads as TGTGCCAGCTCACCGGCGGCAGGGTACGATTCACCCCTCCACTTT. It specifies CASSPAAGYDSPLHF. This chain connects TRBV18 to TRBJ1-6, with D tentatively TRBD1 (5 bases). The V end was cut by 3 bases, the J end by 8 bases, with 14 bases between. Germline V gene lookup returns CDR1 KGHSH and CDR2 LQKENI. The CDR3 extends over 15 amino acids.

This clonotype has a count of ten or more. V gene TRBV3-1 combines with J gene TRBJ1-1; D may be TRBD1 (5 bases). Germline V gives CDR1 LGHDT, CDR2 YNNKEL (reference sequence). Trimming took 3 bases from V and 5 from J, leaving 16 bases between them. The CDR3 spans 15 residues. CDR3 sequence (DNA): TGTGCCAGCAGCCAGGCTTGGGGGGTTTGGACTGAAGCTTTCTTT. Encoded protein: CASSQAWGVWTEAFF.

CDR3 amino acids: CASSLTGVYEQYF. The CDR3 DNA reads TGTGCCAGCAGTTTGACAGGGGTCTACGAGCAGTACTTC. The chain carries TRBV28 and TRBJ2-7; 8 bases are shared with TRBD1. This CDR3 is 13 amino acids long. The germline CDR1 and CDR2 sequences are MDHEN and SYDVKM. The V segment lost 3 bases and the J segment 3 bases; nucleotides outside the gene matches: 1.

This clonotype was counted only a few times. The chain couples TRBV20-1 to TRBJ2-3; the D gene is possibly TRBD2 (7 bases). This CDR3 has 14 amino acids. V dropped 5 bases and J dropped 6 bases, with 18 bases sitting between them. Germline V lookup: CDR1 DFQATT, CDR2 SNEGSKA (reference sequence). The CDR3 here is CSAPDRRRGDTQYF. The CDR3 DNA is TGCAGTGCTCCAGACAGGCGGCGGGGGGATACGCAGTATTTT.

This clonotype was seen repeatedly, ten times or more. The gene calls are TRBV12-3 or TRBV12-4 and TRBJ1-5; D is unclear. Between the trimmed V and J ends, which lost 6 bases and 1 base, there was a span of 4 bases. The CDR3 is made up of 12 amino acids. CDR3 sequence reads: CASRYSNQPQHF. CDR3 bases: TGTGCCAGCAGGTACAGCAATCAGCCCCAGCATTTT.